This T cell receptor beta chain emerged from a study of blood T cell repertoires in COVID-19. Clones were sequenced by immunoSEQ multiplex PCR, and TCRdb holds only the in-frame ones, with some missing. Of 130,000 to 150,000 clones in the sample, less than 90% were seen once. Individuals in the exposed group had encountered a COVID-19 case within 2 weeks preceding study entry. The CDR3 consists of 15 residues. Germline lookup yields CDR1 SGHRS and CDR2 YFSETQ. With V trimmed by 4 bases and J by 4 bases, 6 bases remained unmatched. The TCR sequence derives from a woman in her forties or fifties who had been exposed to COVID-19. The chain couples TRBV5-1 to TRBJ2-5, with 11 bases fitting TRBD2. The sequenced sample was PBMCs or T cells enriched from blood (not recorded which). CDR3 residues: CASSGSGGAPETQYF. The CDR3 DNA reads as TGCGCCAGCAGCGGTAGCGGGGGGGCCCCAGAGACCCAGTACTTC.